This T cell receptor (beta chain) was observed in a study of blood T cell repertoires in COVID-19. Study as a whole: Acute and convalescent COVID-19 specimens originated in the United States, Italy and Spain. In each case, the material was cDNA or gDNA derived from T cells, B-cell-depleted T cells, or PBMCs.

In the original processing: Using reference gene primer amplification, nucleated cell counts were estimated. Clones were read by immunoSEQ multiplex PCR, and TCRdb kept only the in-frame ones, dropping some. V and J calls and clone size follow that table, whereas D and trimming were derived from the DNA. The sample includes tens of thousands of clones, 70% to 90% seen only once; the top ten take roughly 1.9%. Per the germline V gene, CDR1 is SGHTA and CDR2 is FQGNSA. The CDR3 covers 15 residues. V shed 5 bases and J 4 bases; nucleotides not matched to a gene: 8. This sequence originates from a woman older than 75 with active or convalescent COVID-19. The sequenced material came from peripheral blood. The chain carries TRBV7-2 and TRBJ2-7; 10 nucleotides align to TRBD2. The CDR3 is CASSPSASGSYEQYF. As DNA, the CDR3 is TGTGCCAGCAGCCCCAGTGCTAGCGGGAGTTACGAGCAGTACTTC.